These T cell receptor beta chains were read from a single sample in a study of blood T cell repertoires in COVID-19. Some clones are missing from TCRdb's copy, which holds only in-frame ones; the method was immunoSEQ multiplex PCR. The sample comprises roughly 86,000 clones, over 70% of which are singletons, and roughly 8.4% rests with the top ten. Sample: peripheral blood. The receptor set was obtained from a man aged 50-60 years who had recovered from COVID-19. The CDR3 runs from the conserved cysteine through the conserved F or W. The D gene is left open where the match is weak. Size is omitted from some rows. Given values are once, few, many or a class for expanded clones.

- | - | TRBJ2-2 | TRBV5-1 | CASSPAGHGELFF | TGCGCCAGCAGCCCCGCGGGTCACGGGGAGCTGTTTTTT
- | TRBD2 | TRBJ2-7 | TRBV3-1/TRBV3-2 | CASSQGFSGDYYEQYF | TGTGCCAGCAGCCAAGGATTTTCGGGGGACTACTACGAGCAGTACTTC
- | - | TRBJ1-3 | TRBV28 | CASTSTRDFGNTIYF | TGTGCCAGCACCTCAACCCGGGACTTTGGAAACACCATATATTTT
- | TRBD2 | TRBJ2-1 | TRBV27 | CASSPLAGVYNEQFF | TGTGCCAGCAGTCCACTAGCGGGAGTTTACAATGAGCAGTTCTTC
few | TRBD2 | TRBJ2-3 | TRBV24-1 | CATSEPPGRAADTQYF | TGTGCCACCAGTGAACCTCCCGGGAGGGCCGCAGATACGCAGTATTTT
- | - | TRBJ1-6 | TRBV6-2/TRBV6-3 | CASSSVVGLNSPLHF | TGTGCCAGCAGTTCTGTGGTGGGCCTAAATTCACCCCTCCACTTT
once | - | TRBJ2-3 | TRBV5-1 | CASSFARQATLDTQYF | TGCGCCAGCAGCTTCGCCCGACAGGCGACCCTTGATACGCAGTATTTT
- | TRBD2 | TRBJ2-1 | TRBV7-9 | CASSLVAGVSAEQFF | TGTGCCAGCAGCTTAGTAGCGGGAGTATCCGCTGAGCAGTTCTTC
- | - | TRBJ1-3 | TRBV25-1 | CASTRSSGNTIYF | TGTGCCAGCACGCGGAGCTCTGGAAACACCATATATTTT
- | TRBD2 | TRBJ2-1 | TRBV4-1 | CASSRGLAGSWNEQFF | TGCGCCAGCAGCCGAGGACTAGCGGGATCTTGGAATGAGCAGTTCTTC
- | - | TRBJ1-2 | TRBV3-1/TRBV3-2 | CASSQGPTYGYTF | TGTGCCAGCAGCCAAGGGCCAACCTATGGCTACACCTTC
- | - | TRBJ2-3 | TRBV27 | CASSSERVTSTDTQYF | TGTGCCAGCAGTTCCGAGCGGGTTACTTCCACAGATACGCAGTATTTT
- | - | TRBJ2-5 | TRBV11-1 | CASSPERDQETQYF | TGTGCCAGCAGCCCAGAGCGAGATCAAGAAACCCAGTACTTC
few | - | TRBJ2-2 | TRBV18 | CASSWAITQVGELFF | TGTGCCAGCTCATGGGCTATCACCCAGGTCGGGGAGCTGTTTTTT
- | - | TRBJ1-5 | TRBV28 | CASKGHHNQPQHF | TGTGCCAGCAAGGGACACCACAATCAGCCCCAGCATTTT
- | - | TRBJ2-3 | TRBV12-3/TRBV12-4 | CASPRTQYF | TGTGCGTCTCCCCGTACGCAGTATTTT
- | - | TRBJ1-1 | TRBV5-4 | CASHLDRPTTEAFF | TGTGCCAGCCATCTAGACAGGCCGACCACTGAAGCTTTCTTT
many | TRBD1 | TRBJ1-5 | TRBV28 | CASSLRTGARQPQHF | TGTGCCAGCAGTTTACGGACAGGGGCTCGCCAGCCCCAGCATTTT
- | TRBD2 | TRBJ2-3 | TRBV7-3 | CASSYGLASTDTQYF | TGTGCCAGCAGCTACGGACTAGCCAGCACAGATACGCAGTATTTT
- | TRBD1 | TRBJ1-2 | TRBV3-1/TRBV3-2 | CASSQDRDSYGYTF | TGTGCCAGCAGCCAAGACAGGGACAGCTATGGCTACACCTTC
once | - | TRBJ2-5 | TRBV20-1 | CSATEQQETQYF | TGCAGTGCTACTGAACAGCAAGAGACCCAGTACTTC
many | TRBD1 | TRBJ2-2 | TRBV24-1 | CATSDDRDTGELFF | TGTGCCACCAGTGATGACAGGGACACCGGGGAGCTGTTTTTT
- | TRBD1 | TRBJ1-2 | TRBV9 | CASSVETGVYGYTF | TGTGCCAGCAGCGTAGAAACAGGGGTCTATGGCTACACCTTC
- | - | TRBJ2-5 | TRBV6-2/TRBV6-3 | CASSSSWQMQETQYF | TGTGCCAGCAGTTCTAGCTGGCAAATGCAAGAGACCCAGTACTTC
- | - | TRBJ1-1 | TRBV7-3 | CASSTAQGRNTEAFF | TGTGCCAGCAGCACAGCACAGGGAAGGAACACTGAAGCTTTCTTT
few | - | TRBJ1-5 | TRBV9 | CASSGGDAQPQHF | TGTGCCAGCAGCGGCGGGGATGCACAGCCCCAGCATTTT
- | - | TRBJ2-1 | TRBV12-1 | CASSFVPTDMNEQFF | TGTGCCAGCAGCTTTGTTCCTACCGATATGAATGAGCAGTTCTTC
many | - | TRBJ1-6 | TRBV5-4 | CASSLDRESSYNSPLHF | TGTGCCAGCAGCTTGGACAGGGAGAGCTCCTATAATTCACCCCTCCACTTT
- | TRBD2 | TRBJ2-3 | TRBV6-2/TRBV6-3 | CASSYSTSGGGRDTQYF | TGTGCCAGCAGTTACTCGACTAGCGGGGGGGGCAGAGATACGCAGTATTTT
- | - | TRBJ1-4 | TRBV6-5 | CASSYSRRDREKLFF | TGTGCCAGCAGTTACTCGAGGCGGGATCGGGAAAAACTGTTTTTT
- | TRBD2 | TRBJ2-1 | TRBV5-4 | CASSLVWTSGRAYEQFF | TGTGCCAGCAGCTTGGTATGGACTAGCGGGAGGGCCTATGAGCAGTTCTTC
- | - | TRBJ1-5 | TRBV21-1 | CASLSFQPQHF | TGTGCCAGCCTAAGCTTTCAGCCCCAGCATTTT
few | TRBD2 | TRBJ2-5 | TRBV10-1 | CASSGGSSGQETQYF | TGCGCCAGCAGTGGAGGTTCTAGCGGCCAAGAGACCCAGTACTTC